This record covers a single TCR beta chain. This entry is derived from a study of shared clonotypes between healthy human individuals. This CDR3 comprises 13 residues. The V and J ends lost 6 bases and 5 bases, in that order; junction bases with no gene match: 4. CDR1 and CDR2 (germline): MNHEY, SVGAGI. Sequenced by immunoSEQ multiplex PCR; TCRdb stores in-frame clones only, minus some. The data contain approximately 1.5 million clones, 95% to 99% of them singletons. All donors were Caucasian adults living in Nashville, Tennessee. The V call is TRBV6-5, the J call TRBJ2-1, with TRBD2 identical over 7 bases. The sample comprised naive CD4+ T cells sorted from blood. Subset denoted: CD45RA+ positively selected. The TCR comes from a man in his thirties or forties in good health. CDR3 sequence (DNA): TGTGCCAGCAGGCTACTAGCGAACAATGAGCAGTTCTTC. Its protein product is CASRLLANNEQFF.